This paragraph covers one T cell receptor (beta chain) sequence. V gave up 1 base and J gave up 11 bases, with 14 bases separating them. The germline gives CDR1 LGHDT, CDR2 YNNKEL (reference sequence). The CDR3 consists of 14 residues. Under the authors' procedure: Scientists estimated how many nucleated cells there were by amplifying reference gene primers. Assay: immunoSEQ multiplex PCR; the TCRdb copy retains only in-frame clones and omits some. V, J and clone size are those of that table, while D and trimming were read from the DNA. The data hold about 81,000 clones, with around 92% observed a single time. The data were obtained in a study of blood T cell repertoires in COVID-19. Study-level background: PBMCs, B-cell-depleted T cells, or T cells were the source of the cDNA or gDNA that made up the material.

The sample comprised peripheral blood. This sequence originates from a woman aged 50 to 60 in a cohort sampled during active COVID-19. The J gene is TRBJ1-4, the V gene TRBV3-1 (or the pseudogene TRBV3-2), with D possibly being TRBD1 (5 bases). CDR3 in DNA: TGTGCCAGCAGCCAAGCAGGTGGGGGGGACAAACTGTTTTTT. Its protein product is CASSQAGGGDKLFF.